This record looks at one TCR beta chain sequence and its context. The antigen is undetermined. The authors gated naive CD8 T cells as CD8+CD4-CCR7+CD45RA+ for sorting. These data belong to a study of molecular identifiers for immune sequencing clone quantification. Study-wide context: Five portions were made in replicates from RNA of around 20,000 or 100,000 naive CD8 cells, and four underwent sequencing. Overall study results and limits: Clones above 20 RNA copies contained over 98% of effector molecules and under 1% of naive molecules.

The CDR3 loop spans 14 amino acids. CDR1 and CDR2 from the germline V gene are DFQATT and SNEGSKA (reference sequence). The V gene lost 1 base and the J gene lost 4 bases, with 13 bases spanning the gap. TCRdb fed the PCR reads into MiXCR, producing one record per CDR3 protein. The sample lists about half a million distinct CDR3 sequences; about a fifth were seen once. The rearrangement joins TRBV20-1 to TRBJ1-1, with TRBD1 as a possible D gene (5 bases). The specimen was naive CD8+ T cells from blood, with Jurkat cell RNA spiked in. The subset: FACS-sorted CD8+CD4-CCR7+CD45RA+ naive T cells. The TCR was taken from a human donor in good health. Some libraries in this study had Jurkat cell RNA spiked in. The CDR3 region has the DNA TGCAGTGCTAGAGTGATGAAGGGGACCACTGAAGCTTTCTTT. This translates into CSARVMKGTTEAFF.